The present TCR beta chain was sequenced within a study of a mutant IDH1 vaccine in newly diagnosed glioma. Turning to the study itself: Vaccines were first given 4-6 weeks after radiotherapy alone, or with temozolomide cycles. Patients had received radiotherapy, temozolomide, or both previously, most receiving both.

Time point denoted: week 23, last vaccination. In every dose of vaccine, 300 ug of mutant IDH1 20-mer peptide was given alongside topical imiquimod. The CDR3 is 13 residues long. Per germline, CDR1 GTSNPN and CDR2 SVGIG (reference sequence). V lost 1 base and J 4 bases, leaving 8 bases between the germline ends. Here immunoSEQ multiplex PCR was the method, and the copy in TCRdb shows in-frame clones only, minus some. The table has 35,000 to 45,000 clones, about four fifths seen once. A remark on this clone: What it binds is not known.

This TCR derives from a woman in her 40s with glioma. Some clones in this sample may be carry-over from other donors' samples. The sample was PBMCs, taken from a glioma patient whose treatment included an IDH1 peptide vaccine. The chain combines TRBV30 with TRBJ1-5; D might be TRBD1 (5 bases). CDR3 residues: CAWSGGDNQPQHF. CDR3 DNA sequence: TGTGCCTGGAGTGGAGGGGATAATCAGCCCCAGCATTTT.